These 7 T cell receptor beta chains originate from one sample sequenced in a study of Ad26.COV2.S vaccination and SARS-CoV-2 variants. Profiling relied on immunoSEQ multiplex PCR, and the TCRdb table lists in-frame clones only, not all of them. Altogether roughly 320,000 clones are present, around four fifths being singletons, with the ten largest covering roughly 2%. Treatment meaning: about 20 received Ad26.COV2.S at low or high dose, single or two shots; several received placebo; per-sample allocation not given. Day 63 following the first vaccine or placebo injection was when the samples were taken. The material sequenced was peripheral blood, taken in a trial of Ad26.COV2.S vaccine versus placebo. These receptors were taken from a person between 18 and 60 years old who received the Ad26.COV2.S COVID-19 vaccine or a placebo.

The chain combines TRBV28 with TRBJ2-3; the match to TRBD2 covers 11 bases. The ends lost 10 bases at V and 5 bases at J; junction bases unmatched: 5. This CDR3 comprises 13 residues. Looked up from germline, CDR1 is MDHEN and CDR2 is SYDVKM. CDR3 amino acids: CATDGTSGDTQYF. Written as DNA, the CDR3 is TGTGCCACCGACGGGACTAGCGGAGATACGCAGTATTTT.

V usage is TRBV10-3 and J usage is TRBJ2-7; 8 bases agree with TRBD2. After removal of 9 bases from V and 1 base from J, the junction contained 17 bases not matched to a gene. The length of the CDR3 is 17 residues. CDR1 is ENHRY and CDR2 is SYGVKD in the germline V gene. CDR3 loop: CAIPAREGGQGSYEQYF. CDR3 nucleotide sequence: TGTGCCATTCCTGCCCGGGAGGGGGGGCAGGGTTCCTACGAGCAGTACTTC.

This chain links TRBV11-3 with TRBJ2-3; the match to TRBD2 covers 9 bases. CDR1 SGHNT and CDR2 YENEEA come from the germline V gene. The CDR3 runs to 15 residues. V was pared by 4 bases and J by 1 base, with 3 bases of the junction left unmatched. The CDR3 protein is CASSYSSGGTDTQYF. For the CDR3, the DNA is TGTGCCAGCAGCTACTCTAGCGGGGGCACAGATACGCAGTATTTT. Full variable domain (remainder filled in from reference TRBV11-3 and TRBJ2-3): EAGVVQSPRYKIIEKKQPVAFWCNPISGHNTLYWYLQNLGQGPELLIRYENEEAVDDSQLPKDRFSAERLKGVDSTLKIQPAELGDSAVYLCASSYSSGGTDTQYFGPGTRLTVL.

The chain employs TRBV19 and TRBJ2-1; D might be TRBD2 (6 bases). Trimming removed 3 bases from V and 12 bases from J, with 15 bases in between. The length of the CDR3 is 13 residues. Looked up from germline, CDR1 is LNHDA and CDR2 is SQIVND (reference sequence). As DNA, the CDR3 is TGTGCCAGTAGTATGGGCGGAGGGCGGATGCAGTTCTTC. Its translation is CASSMGGGRMQFF.

The chain employs TRBV7-6 and TRBJ1-1; 10 nucleotides align to TRBD1. The CDR3 contains 15 residues. Per the germline V gene, CDR1 is SGHVS and CDR2 is FNYEAQ. The junction had 7 bases not matched to a gene; V was cut back by 5 bases and J by 4 bases. The CDR3 loop reads CASSPGQGTGTEAFF. CDR3 sequence (DNA): TGTGCCAGCAGCCCGGGACAGGGGACCGGCACTGAAGCTTTCTTT. The variable domain in full, with the rest retrieved from reference TRBV7-6 and TRBJ1-1, is GAGVSQSPRYKVTKRGQDVALRCDPISGHVSLYWYRQALGQGPEFLTYFNYEAQQDKSGLPNDRFSAERPEGSISTLTIQRTEQRDSAMYRCASSPGQGTGTEAFFGQGTRLTVV.

The rearrangement links TRBV6-6 to TRBJ1-2, with unresolved D. Germline values: CDR1 MNHNY, CDR2 SVGAGI (reference sequence). With 3 bases removed from V and 8 bases from J, the gap between germline ends came to 19 bases. This CDR3 is built from 15 residues. Here the CDR3 DNA reads TGTGCCAGCAGTTATAACCCCGACACCAGGTCCGGCTACACCTTC. Protein: CASSYNPDTRSGYTF.

V gene TRBV5-4 combines with J gene TRBJ1-6, with D uncertain. The CDR3 is 14 residues long. V lost 0 bases and J lost 6, with 7 bases in between. Germline V gene lookup returns CDR1 SGHNT and CDR2 YYREEE (reference sequence). CDR3 residues: CASSLERSNSPLHF. CDR3 sequence (DNA): TGTGCCAGCAGCTTGGAACGGAGTAATTCACCCCTCCACTTT.